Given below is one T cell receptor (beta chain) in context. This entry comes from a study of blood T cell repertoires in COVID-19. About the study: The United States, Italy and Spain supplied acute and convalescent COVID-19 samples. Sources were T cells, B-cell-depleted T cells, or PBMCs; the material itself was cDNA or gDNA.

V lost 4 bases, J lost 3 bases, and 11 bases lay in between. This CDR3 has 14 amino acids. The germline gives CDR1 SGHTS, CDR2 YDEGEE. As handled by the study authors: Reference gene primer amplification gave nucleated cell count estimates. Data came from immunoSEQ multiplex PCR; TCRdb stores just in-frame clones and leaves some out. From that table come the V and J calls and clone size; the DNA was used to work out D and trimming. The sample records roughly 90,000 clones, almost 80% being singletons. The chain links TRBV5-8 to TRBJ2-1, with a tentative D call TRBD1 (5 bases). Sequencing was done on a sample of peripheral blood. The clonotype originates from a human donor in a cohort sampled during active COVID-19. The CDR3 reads CASSQDTGYNEQFF. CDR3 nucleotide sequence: TGTGCCAGCAGCCAAGATACAGGCTACAATGAGCAGTTCTTC.